A selection of T cell receptor beta chains follows, all from one sample in a study of vaccination and CD4 T cells after COVID-19. The antigens for these receptors are not known. In TCRdb, the PCR reads were re-called with MiXCR into one record per CDR3 protein. The sample contains more than 10,000 distinct CDR3 sequences, less than 70% of which appear only once. The source was CD4+ T cells from blood, cultured in vitro, collected before SARS-CoV-2 vaccination. These receptors came from a human donor who had recovered from COVID-19. Both conserved end residues are part of each CDR3. A D gene is named only where the DNA matches it firmly. Some rows mark clone size as missing; the rest say once, few, many or name a class of expanded clone.

>.|TRBJ1-6|.|TRBV10-3
CAISEMAGSDSPLHF
TGTGCCATCAGTGAGATGGCAGGGAGTGATTCACCCCTCCACTTT
>.|TRBJ2-3|TRBD2|TRBV6-1
CASRPGLASDTQYF
TGTGCCAGCAGACCGGGACTAGCGTCAGATACGCAGTATTTT
>.|TRBJ1-2|.|TRBV2
CASSVWMPNYGYTF
TGTGCCAGCAGTGTATGGATGCCTAACTATGGCTACACCTTC
>.|TRBJ2-7|TRBD1|TRBV6-2/TRBV6-3
CASSYDPAWPGQGASYEQYF
TGTGCCAGCAGTTATGATCCGGCTTGGCCGGGACAGGGGGCATCCTACGAGCAGTACTTC
>.|TRBJ1-5|.|TRBV27
CASSLYGRNSNQPQHF
TGTGCCAGCAGTTTATACGGACGGAATAGCAATCAGCCCCAGCATTTT
>.|TRBJ1-1|.|TRBV18
CASSPLQGGGTEAFF
TGTGCCAGCTCACCACTCCAGGGCGGGGGCACTGAAGCTTTCTTT
>.|TRBJ1-6|.|TRBV27
CASSLVRASSYNSPLHF
TGTGCCAGCAGTTTAGTCAGGGCGAGCTCCTATAATTCACCCCTCCACTTT
>.|TRBJ2-1|TRBD2|TRBV20-1
CSATLAGEQFF
TGCAGTGCTACACTAGCGGGTGAGCAGTTCTTC
>.|TRBJ2-6|.|TRBV20-1
CSASYSGANVLTF
TGCAGTGCTAGTTACTCTGGGGCCAACGTCCTGACTTTC
>few|TRBJ2-3|TRBD2|TRBV10-1
CASHLFGVGTSGIGDTSDTQYF
TGCGCCAGCCACTTGTTCGGGGTTGGGACTAGCGGGATTGGGGACACATCCGATACGCAGTATTTT
>.|TRBJ1-2|.|TRBV6-5
CASSYGIGFSYGYTF
TGTGCCAGCAGTTACGGTATAGGTTTTAGCTATGGCTACACCTTC
>.|TRBJ1-5|.|TRBV6-1
CASTRWATERNQPQHF
TGTGCCAGCACCCGTTGGGCGACAGAGCGCAATCAGCCCCAGCATTTT
>.|TRBJ2-3|.|TRBV20-1
CSAPGSSSTDTQYF
TGCAGTGCCCCGGGGAGCAGTAGCACAGATACGCAGTATTTT
>.|TRBJ1-5|.|TRBV20-1
CSATREQGSSQPQHF
TGCAGTGCTACCCGGGAGCAGGGGAGTAGTCAGCCCCAGCATTTT
>.|TRBJ1-1|.|TRBV10-3
CAISEPGTEAFF
TGTGCCATCAGTGAGCCCGGAACTGAAGCTTTCTTT
>.|TRBJ1-5|.|TRBV6-1
CASSEFGGQTNQPQHF
TGTGCCAGCAGTGAATTTGGGGGGCAAACCAATCAGCCCCAGCATTTT
>.|TRBJ1-5|.|TRBV12-3/TRBV12-4
CASGEYSNQPQHF
TGTGCCAGCGGGGAATATAGCAATCAGCCCCAGCATTTT
>once|TRBJ2-5|.|TRBV7-2
CASSYRGETQYF
TGTGCCAGCAGTTATAGAGGAGAGACCCAGTACTTC
>.|TRBJ2-5|TRBD1|TRBV7-9
CASRMGTVQETQYF
TGTGCCAGCAGGATGGGGACAGTACAAGAGACCCAGTACTTC
>.|TRBJ1-1|.|TRBV29-1
CSVAGQGFSMNTEAFF
TGCAGCGTTGCTGGGCAGGGGTTCTCTATGAACACTGAAGCTTTCTTT
>.|TRBJ2-2|TRBD2|TRBV20-1
CSAPQVAGDSFGELFF
TGCAGTGCCCCCCAGGTAGCGGGAGATTCTTTCGGGGAGCTGTTTTTT
>.|TRBJ1-6|TRBD1|TRBV30
CAWGNRQGLPNSYNSPLHF
TGTGCCTGGGGTAACAGACAGGGGCTACCAAACTCCTATAATTCACCCCTCCACTTT
>.|TRBJ1-5|.|TRBV6-1
CASSERVGKSNQPQHF
TGTGCCAGCAGTGAAAGGGTCGGAAAAAGCAATCAGCCCCAGCATTTT
>.|TRBJ1-6|.|TRBV5-1
CASQRALGASPLHF
TGCGCCAGTCAACGGGCGCTGGGGGCTTCACCCCTCCACTTT
>.|TRBJ1-1|TRBD1|TRBV30
CAWSEGQLNTEAFF
TGTGCCTGGAGCGAGGGACAGCTGAACACTGAAGCTTTCTTT
>once|TRBJ1-2|TRBD1|TRBV20-1
CSAEKDRGPLGYTF
TGCAGTGCGGAAAAGGACAGGGGCCCCTTGGGCTACACCTTC
>.|TRBJ1-2|.|TRBV6-1
CASTLLEGTASYGYTF
TGTGCCAGCACTTTACTGGAGGGCACAGCCAGCTATGGCTACACCTTC
>.|TRBJ2-4|TRBD2|TRBV6-1
CASMRTSGTLSIQYF
TGTGCCAGCATGCGGACTAGCGGGACTCTAAGCATTCAGTACTTC
>.|TRBJ2-5|.|TRBV20-1
CSASPAGAGIGETQYF
TGCAGTGCTAGTCCGGCTGGCGCAGGGATCGGGGAGACCCAGTACTTC
>.|TRBJ2-7|.|TRBV19
CASSAGRYDEQYF
TGTGCCAGTAGTGCCGGCAGGTACGACGAGCAGTACTTC
>.|TRBJ2-5|TRBD2|TRBV12-3/TRBV12-4
CASRAQLLAGVEETQYF
TGTGCCAGCAGGGCTCAATTACTAGCGGGAGTTGAGGAGACCCAGTACTTC
>.|TRBJ2-2|TRBD1|TRBV7-3
CASSNRQGAKTGELFF
TGTGCCAGCAGCAATCGGCAGGGGGCGAAAACCGGGGAGCTGTTTTTT
>.|TRBJ1-1|TRBD1|TRBV20-1
CSAFQTGGHTEAFF
TGCAGTGCTTTCCAGACAGGGGGCCACACTGAAGCTTTCTTT
>.|TRBJ2-2|.|TRBV7-9
CASSPEWTGELFF
TGTGCCAGCAGCCCGGAGTGGACCGGGGAGCTGTTTTTT
>.|TRBJ1-5|.|TRBV2
CASSGDFNQPQHF
TGTGCCAGCAGTGGGGACTTCAATCAGCCCCAGCATTTT
>few|TRBJ2-1|.|TRBV2
CASRDRGYNEQFF
TGTGCCAGCAGGGATCGGGGCTACAATGAGCAGTTCTTC
>.|TRBJ2-2|.|TRBV6-4
CASSDSDTGELFF
TGTGCCAGCAGTGACTCGGACACCGGGGAGCTGTTTTTT
>few|TRBJ2-1|TRBD2|TRBV20-1
CSARDPTSGRDEQFF
TGCAGTGCTAGAGATCCCACTAGCGGGAGAGATGAGCAGTTCTTC
>.|TRBJ2-5|.|TRBV20-1
CSARGVQGTFETQYF
TGCAGTGCTAGAGGTGTCCAGGGGACCTTCGAGACCCAGTACTTC
>.|TRBJ1-6|.|TRBV28
CASSFREVTYNSPLHF
TGTGCCAGCAGTTTCCGGGAGGTGACCTATAATTCACCCCTCCACTTT
>medium-sized|TRBJ1-5|.|TRBV28
CASSFGRRANQPQHF
TGTGCCAGCAGTTTCGGCAGAAGGGCCAATCAGCCCCAGCATTTT
>.|TRBJ2-7|TRBD2|TRBV18
CASSPVGLAGGEQYF
TGTGCCAGCTCACCTGTTGGACTAGCGGGAGGCGAGCAGTACTTC
>.|TRBJ1-1|TRBD1|TRBV7-8
CASSLGEPGQGARSYTEAFF
TGTGCCAGCAGCTTAGGTGAACCGGGACAGGGGGCGCGTAGTTACACTGAAGCTTTCTTT
>.|TRBJ1-2|.|TRBV7-9
CASSAGFWTGYTF
TGTGCCAGCAGCGCGGGGTTTTGGACTGGCTACACCTTC
>.|TRBJ1-5|.|TRBV6-1
CASSVARAPNQPQHF
TGTGCCAGCAGTGTGGCCCGGGCCCCAAATCAGCCCCAGCATTTT
>few|TRBJ1-5|TRBD1|TRBV19
CASTTQGASNQPQHF
TGTGCCAGTACCACACAGGGGGCTAGCAATCAGCCCCAGCATTTT
>few|TRBJ1-2|.|TRBV28
CASSSPPLGYTF
TGTGCCAGCAGTTCCCCCCCCCTCGGCTACACCTTC
>.|TRBJ2-3|TRBD1|TRBV7-9
CASSSTGGSDTQYF
TGTGCCAGCAGCTCAACAGGGGGCTCAGATACGCAGTATTTT
>.|TRBJ2-7|TRBD2|TRBV6-2/TRBV6-3
CASSYSLAGAYEQYF
TGTGCCAGCAGTTACTCGCTAGCGGGAGCCTACGAGCAGTACTTC
>.|TRBJ2-3|.|TRBV20-1
CSARAGAPVTDTQYF
TGCAGTGCTAGAGCGGGGGCGCCCGTCACAGATACGCAGTATTTT
>.|TRBJ2-3|.|TRBV28
CASRGNQGPTDTQYF
TGTGCCAGCAGGGGTAATCAGGGACCCACAGATACGCAGTATTTT
>.|TRBJ2-5|TRBD2|TRBV7-2
CASSLARSLAGAYQETQYF
TGTGCCAGCAGCTTAGCTAGAAGTTTAGCGGGGGCGTACCAAGAGACCCAGTACTTC
>.|TRBJ2-7|.|TRBV7-9
CASSKRTGGSYEQYF
TGTGCCAGCAGCAAGCGGACTGGGGGCTCCTACGAGCAGTACTTC
>.|TRBJ2-7|TRBD2|TRBV6-2/TRBV6-3
CASRLAGVGEQYF
TGTGCCAGCAGACTAGCGGGAGTGGGCGAGCAGTACTTC
>.|TRBJ2-2|.|TRBV10-3
CAISDRGKNTGELFF
TGTGCCATCAGTGATCGCGGGAAGAACACCGGGGAGCTGTTTTTT
>few|TRBJ1-5|.|TRBV19
CASSVISNQPQHF
TGTGCCAGTAGCGTAATTAGCAATCAGCCCCAGCATTTT
>.|TRBJ2-3|TRBD2|TRBV20-1
CSARREGGTDTQYF
TGCAGTGCCAGACGGGAGGGGGGCACAGATACGCAGTATTTT
>.|TRBJ2-3|.|TRBV25-1
CASSDARADTQYF
TGTGCCAGCAGTGACGCGCGGGCAGATACGCAGTATTTT
>.|TRBJ1-2|.|TRBV20-1
CSASPAGRTGGYTF
TGCAGTGCTAGCCCCGCGGGACGGACTGGTGGCTACACCTTC